The 8 T cell receptor beta chains reported below all come from one sample, sequenced in a study of T cell responses to AZD1222 COVID-19 vaccine. Data came from immunoSEQ multiplex PCR; TCRdb stores just in-frame clones and leaves some out. The table includes 110,000 to 150,000 clones, roughly 92% detected once. The sequencing here drew on peripheral blood, taken on day 0 of AZD1222 vaccination. The origin of the receptors is an adult in good health.

This chain joins TRBV6-5 and TRBJ1-1; 8 positions agree with TRBD1. Losses at the gene ends were 5 bases for V and 1 base for J; bases not matched to a gene: 0. There are 13 residues in the CDR3. From germline, CDR1 is MNHEY and CDR2 SVGAGI. The CDR3 DNA reads as TGTGCCAGCAGTACAGGGGGGAACACTGAAGCTTTCTTT. This translates into CASSTGGNTEAFF.

The V and J genes are TRBV7-9 and TRBJ1-1; D unclear. This CDR3 is built from 12 residues. From germline, CDR1 is SEHNR and CDR2 FQNEAQ (reference sequence). With 5 bases removed from V and 1 base from J, the gap between germline ends came to 5 bases. CDR3 residues: CASSRGNTEAFF. CDR3 bases: TGTGCCAGCAGCCGTGGGAACACTGAAGCTTTCTTT.

V usage is TRBV28 and J usage is TRBJ1-1, with a weak D call TRBD1 (5 bases). Germline V CDR1 and CDR2: MDHEN, SYDVKM. V lost 7 bases and J lost 0, with 30 bases in between. The CDR3 runs 20 residues. This CDR3 is CASTLSFLRGASNVNTEAFF. CDR3 DNA: TGTGCCAGCACCTTGAGCTTCTTGAGGGGCGCGAGTAACGTGAACACTGAAGCTTTCTTT.

The chain is built from TRBV27 and TRBJ2-3; D might be TRBD1 or TRBD2, each matching 6 bases. The CDR3 totals 14 residues. Trimming cost V 5 bases and J 12 bases, with 21 bases left between them. The germline gives CDR1 MNHEY, CDR2 SMNVEV (reference sequence). CDR3 sequence: CASSDGTRRTNQYF. The CDR3 coding sequence is TGTGCCAGCAGTGACGGGACACGGAGGACTAACCAGTATTTT.

The chain joins TRBV3-1 (or the pseudogene TRBV3-2) to TRBJ2-2; 9 bases fit TRBD2. There are 14 residues in the CDR3. The ends lost 1 base at V and 7 bases at J; junction bases unmatched: 1. CDR1 and CDR2 from the germline V gene are LGHDT and YNNKEL (reference sequence). The CDR3 coding sequence is TGTGCCAGCAGCCAAGTACTAGCGGGCGGGGAGCTGTTTTTT. Protein: CASSQVLAGGELFF.

This clone was counted once. V usage is TRBV2 and J usage is TRBJ1-1, with D unresolved. The V gene's germline CDR1 is SNHLY and CDR2 FYNNEI. V was cut by 1 base and J by 1 base, with 7 bases left in between. CDR3 length: 14 amino acids. The CDR3 coding sequence is TGTGCCAGCAGTGAAGTGGGTCAGAACACTGAAGCTTTCTTT. This codes for CASSEVGQNTEAFF.

This chain links TRBV13 with TRBJ2-1, with D possibly being TRBD1 (5 bases). The ends were cut back, 0 bases at V and 3 bases at J, with 9 bases in the middle. This CDR3 is 15 amino acids long. The germline V gene has CDR1 PRHDT and CDR2 FYEKMQ (reference sequence). The CDR3 sequence: CASSLGRGVYNEQFF. In DNA form, the CDR3 reads TGTGCCAGCAGCTTAGGAAGGGGCGTCTACAATGAGCAGTTCTTC.

J is TRBJ1-6 and V is TRBV6-5; D gene unclear. Germline CDR1 reads MNHEY; CDR2 reads SVGAGI. V dropped 2 bases and J dropped 5 bases, with 7 bases sitting between them. The CDR3 extends over 14 amino acids. This CDR3 reads CASSYRENNSPLHF. CDR3 DNA sequence: TGTGCCAGCAGTTACCGGGAAAATAATTCACCCCTCCACTTT.